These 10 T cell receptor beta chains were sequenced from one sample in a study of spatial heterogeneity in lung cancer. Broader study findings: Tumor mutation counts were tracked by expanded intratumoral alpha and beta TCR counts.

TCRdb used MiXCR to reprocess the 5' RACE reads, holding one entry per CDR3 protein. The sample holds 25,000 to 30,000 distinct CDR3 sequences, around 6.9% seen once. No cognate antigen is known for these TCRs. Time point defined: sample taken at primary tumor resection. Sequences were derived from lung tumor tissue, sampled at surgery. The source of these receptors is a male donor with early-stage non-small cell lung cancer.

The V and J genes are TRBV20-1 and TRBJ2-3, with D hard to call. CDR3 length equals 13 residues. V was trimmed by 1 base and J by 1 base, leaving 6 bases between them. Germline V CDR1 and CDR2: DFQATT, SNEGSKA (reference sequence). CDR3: CSARVSGTDTQYF. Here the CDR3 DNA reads TGCAGTGCTAGAGTTTCTGGCACAGATACGCAGTATTTT.

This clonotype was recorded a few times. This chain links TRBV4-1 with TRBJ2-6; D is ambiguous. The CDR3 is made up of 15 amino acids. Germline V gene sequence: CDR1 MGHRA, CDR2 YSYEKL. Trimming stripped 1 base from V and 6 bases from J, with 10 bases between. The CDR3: CASSQARVVANVLTF. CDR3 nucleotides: TGCGCCAGCAGCCAAGCACGCGTAGTGGCCAACGTCCTGACTTTC.

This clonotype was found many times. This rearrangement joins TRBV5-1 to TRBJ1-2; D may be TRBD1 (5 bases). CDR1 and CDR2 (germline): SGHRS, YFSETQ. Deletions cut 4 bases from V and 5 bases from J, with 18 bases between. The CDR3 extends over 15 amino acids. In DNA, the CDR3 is TGCGCCAGCAGCCTCATGGAACGGGGCCAGTATGGCTACACCTTC. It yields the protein CASSLMERGQYGYTF.

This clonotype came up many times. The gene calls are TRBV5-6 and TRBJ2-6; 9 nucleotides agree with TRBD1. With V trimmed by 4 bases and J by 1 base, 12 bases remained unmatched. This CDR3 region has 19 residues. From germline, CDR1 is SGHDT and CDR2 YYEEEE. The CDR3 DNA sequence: TGTGCCAGCAGCCTGGGGGCGGGACAGGGCGAATCTGGGGCCAACGTCCTGACTTTC. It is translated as CASSLGAGQGESGANVLTF.

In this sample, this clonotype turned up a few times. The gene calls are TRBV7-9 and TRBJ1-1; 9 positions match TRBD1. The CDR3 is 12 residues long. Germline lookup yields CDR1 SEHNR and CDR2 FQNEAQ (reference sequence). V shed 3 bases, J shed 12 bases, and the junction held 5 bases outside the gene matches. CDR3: CASSFGTGRTFF. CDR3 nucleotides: TGTGCCAGCAGCTTCGGGACAGGGAGGACTTTCTTT.

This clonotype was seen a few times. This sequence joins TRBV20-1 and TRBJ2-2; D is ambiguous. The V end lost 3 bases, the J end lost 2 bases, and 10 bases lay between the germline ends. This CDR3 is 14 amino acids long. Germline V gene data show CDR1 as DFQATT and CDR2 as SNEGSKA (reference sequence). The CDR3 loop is CSASIADNTGELFF. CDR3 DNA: TGCAGTGCTAGTATAGCAGATAACACCGGGGAGCTGTTTTTT.

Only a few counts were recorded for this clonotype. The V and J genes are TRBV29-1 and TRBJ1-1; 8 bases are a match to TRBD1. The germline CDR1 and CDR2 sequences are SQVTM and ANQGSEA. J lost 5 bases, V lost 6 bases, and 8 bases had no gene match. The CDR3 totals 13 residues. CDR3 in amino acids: CSVGQGGRTEAFF. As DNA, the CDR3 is TGCAGCGTCGGACAGGGAGGAAGGACTGAAGCTTTCTTT.

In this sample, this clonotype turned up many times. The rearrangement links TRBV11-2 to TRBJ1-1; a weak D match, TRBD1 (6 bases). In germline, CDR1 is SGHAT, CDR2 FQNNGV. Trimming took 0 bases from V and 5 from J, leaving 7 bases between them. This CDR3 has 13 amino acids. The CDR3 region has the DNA TGTGCCAGCAGCTTAGAACAGGGAACTGAAGCTTTCTTT. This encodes CASSLEQGTEAFF. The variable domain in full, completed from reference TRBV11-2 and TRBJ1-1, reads EAGVAQSPRYKIIEKRQSVAFWCNPISGHATLYWYQQILGQGPKLLIQFQNNGVVDDSQLPKDRFSAERLKGVDSTLKIQPAKLEDSAVYLCASSLEQGTEAFFGQGTRLTVV.

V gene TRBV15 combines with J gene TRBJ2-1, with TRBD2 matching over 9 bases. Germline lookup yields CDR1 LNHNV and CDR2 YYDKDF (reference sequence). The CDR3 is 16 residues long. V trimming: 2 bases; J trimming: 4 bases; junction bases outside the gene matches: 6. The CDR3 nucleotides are TGTGCCACCAGCAGAAGAGCGGGGGGCGGTTACAATGAGCAGTTCTTC. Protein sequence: CATSRRAGGGYNEQFF.

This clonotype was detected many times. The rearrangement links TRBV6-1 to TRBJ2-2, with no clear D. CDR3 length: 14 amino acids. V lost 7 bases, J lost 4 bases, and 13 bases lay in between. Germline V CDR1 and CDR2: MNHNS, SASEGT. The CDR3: CASILSTGTGELFF. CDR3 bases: TGTGCCAGCATCCTTTCGACGGGCACCGGGGAGCTGTTTTTT.